This T cell receptor (beta chain) was captured by sequencing in a study of T cell repertoires in cytomegalovirus infection. Study in general: A matching HLA type, together with CMV infection, was signaled by public TCR beta signatures.

This clonotype occurred a few times. Its antigen is undetermined. Study-level findings and limits: CMV-specific TCR beta clonotypes restricted by HLA-C dominated the ex vivo response. Summed public TCR beta family frequency identified CMV carriers bearing the relevant HLA.

Germline assignment: CDR1 MGHRA and CDR2 YSYEKL. The CDR3 totals 14 residues. The V end was cut by 1 base, the J end by 3 bases, with 9 bases between. TCRdb recomputed calls from the reads with MiXCR, one row per CDR3 protein. The sample holds some 170,000 distinct CDR3 sequences; about 17% are singletons and the top ten take approximately 26%. The clonotype originates from a human donor in good health (CMV status not recorded). Some clones in this sample may be carry-over from other donors' samples. The sample was CD8+ T cells from PBMCs. V usage is TRBV4-1 and J usage is TRBJ1-2; no reliable D call. DNA for the CDR3: TGCGCCAGCAGCCAAGGGCGGTTCGACTATGGCTACACCTTC. Its protein product is CASSQGRFDYGYTF.